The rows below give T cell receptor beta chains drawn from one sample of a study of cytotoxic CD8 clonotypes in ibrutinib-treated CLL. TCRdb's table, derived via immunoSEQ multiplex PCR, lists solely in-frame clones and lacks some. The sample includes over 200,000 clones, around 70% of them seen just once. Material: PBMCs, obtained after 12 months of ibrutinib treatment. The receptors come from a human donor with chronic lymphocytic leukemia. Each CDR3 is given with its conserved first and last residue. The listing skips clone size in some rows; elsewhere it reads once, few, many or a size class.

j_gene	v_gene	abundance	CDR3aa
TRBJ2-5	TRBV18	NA	CASSLGQATQETQYF
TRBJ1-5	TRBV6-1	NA	CASSPFGNQPQHF
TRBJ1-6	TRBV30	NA	CAWSVLGPLHF
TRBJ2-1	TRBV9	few	CASSASETGSPDTPYNEQFF
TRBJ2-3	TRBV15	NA	CATRRLASTDTQYF
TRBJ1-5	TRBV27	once	CASSFLGNQPQHF
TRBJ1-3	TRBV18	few	CASSQGSSGNTIYF
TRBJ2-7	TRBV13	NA	CASFPRYRETMGYEQYF
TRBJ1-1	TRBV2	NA	CASREQGGNTEAFF
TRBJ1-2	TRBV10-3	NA	CAISESQGGYTF
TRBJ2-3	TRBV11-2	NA	CASSLGVGPRGGDTQYF
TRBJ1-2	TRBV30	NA	CAGPRQGEGYGYTF
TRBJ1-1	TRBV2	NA	CASSSVLLGTEAFF
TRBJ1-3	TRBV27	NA	CASSFGGTAGNTIYF
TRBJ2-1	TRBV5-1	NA	CASSPPLAGSLNEQFF
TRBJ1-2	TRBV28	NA	CASSSRTVRGYTF
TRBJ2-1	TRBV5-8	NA	CASSLGVIGQFF
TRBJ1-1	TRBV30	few	CAWSVDRGRSAFF
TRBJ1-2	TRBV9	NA	CASSVGPGNYGYTF
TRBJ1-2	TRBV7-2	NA	CASSLAPTANYGYTF
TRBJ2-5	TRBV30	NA	CAWSPTGKETQYF
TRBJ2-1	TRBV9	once	CASSVHPGRDNEQFF
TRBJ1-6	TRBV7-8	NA	CASSKPGQANSPLHF
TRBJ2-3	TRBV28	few	CASKLGITDTQYF
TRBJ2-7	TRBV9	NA	CASSSPTHEQYF
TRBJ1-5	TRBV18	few	CASSPGASNQPQHF
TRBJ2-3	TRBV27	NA	CASSLSVRDQKSLSTDTQYF
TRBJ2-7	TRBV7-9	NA	CASSARGYEQYF
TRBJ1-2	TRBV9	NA	CASSVAVSAVEVGGYTF
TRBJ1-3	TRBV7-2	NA	CASSLSQAFSGNTIYF
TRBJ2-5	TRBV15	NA	CATSRPDIYLQETQYF
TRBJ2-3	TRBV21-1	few	CASSFSPRLAGDPDTQYF
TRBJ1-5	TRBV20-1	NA	CSASSNQPQHF
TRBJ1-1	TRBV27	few	CASSLAGHTEAFF
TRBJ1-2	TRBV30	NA	CAWSVPFGLKGFSYGYTF
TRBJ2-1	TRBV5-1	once	CASRSGGDEQFF
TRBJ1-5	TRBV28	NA	CASSPDSVAAQHF
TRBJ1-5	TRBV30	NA	CAWSDRGLSNQPQHF
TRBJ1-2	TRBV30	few	CACLKGIGYTF
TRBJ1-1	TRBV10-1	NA	CASSPGRLNTEAFF
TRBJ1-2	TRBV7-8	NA	CASSLVVGQSYGYTF
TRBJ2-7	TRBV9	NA	CASSAGLAPSSYEQYF
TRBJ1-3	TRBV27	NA	CASSLSRLGGNTIYF
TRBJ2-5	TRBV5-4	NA	CASSISGRALETQYF
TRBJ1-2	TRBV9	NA	CASSVQGGAGYTF
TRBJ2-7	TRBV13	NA	CASSSRTGGSYEQYF
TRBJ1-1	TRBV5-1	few	CASSWGVAEAFF
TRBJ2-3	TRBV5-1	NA	CASSANPAGGGDTQYF
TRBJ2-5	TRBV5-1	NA	CASSFTGQPQETQYF
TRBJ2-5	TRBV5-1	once	CASSPGLAGGGFQETQYF
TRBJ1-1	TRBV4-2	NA	CASSHKSSTEAFF